A selection of T cell receptor beta chains follows, all from one sample in a study of blood T cell repertoires in COVID-19. TCRdb's copy holds only in-frame clones and misses some; the assay was immunoSEQ multiplex PCR. Of some 310,000 clones listed, 85% to 90% are singletons. Source material: peripheral blood. These TCRs come from a woman aged 25 to 45 with COVID-19, enrolled during active disease. The CDR3 runs from the conserved cysteine through the conserved F or W. The D gene is left open where the match is weak. Size is omitted from some rows. Given values are once, few, many or a class for expanded clones.

d_call	clone_size	v_call	j_call	cdr3_aa	cdr3_nt
NA	NA	TRBV27	TRBJ1-4	CASSPFGFLEKLFF	TGTGCCAGCAGTCCTTTCGGGTTTCTGGAAAAACTGTTTTTT
TRBD1	NA	TRBV28	TRBJ2-1	CASSLTSTGYNEQFF	TGTGCCAGCAGTCTGACGTCGACAGGGTACAATGAGCAGTTCTTC
TRBD2	NA	TRBV18	TRBJ2-3	CASSPPERERTSTDTQYF	TGTGCCAGCTCACCACCGGAGCGGGAGCGGACTAGCACAGATACGCAGTATTTT
TRBD1	once	TRBV19	TRBJ2-2	CASSGTAIGELFF	TGTGCCAGTAGTGGGACAGCCATCGGGGAGCTGTTTTTT
NA	NA	TRBV4-2	TRBJ2-6	CASSLTGQNSGANVLTF	TGTGCCAGCAGCCTCACGGGACAAAACTCTGGGGCCAACGTCCTGACTTTC
TRBD1	NA	TRBV6-5	TRBJ1-1	CASTYSTGDGTEAFF	TGTGCCAGCACCTACTCTACAGGGGATGGGACTGAAGCTTTCTTT
NA	NA	TRBV6-5	TRBJ1-2	CASSLAGMGYGYTF	TGTGCCAGCAGTTTAGCAGGGATGGGGTATGGCTACACCTTC
TRBD1	NA	TRBV2	TRBJ1-1	CASSLGTGGSSVAFF	TGTGCCAGCAGCCTCGGGACAGGGGGTTCGAGCGTAGCTTTCTTT
NA	NA	TRBV5-1	TRBJ1-1	CASSSAVQGTEAFF	TGCGCCAGCAGCTCGGCGGTTCAGGGGACTGAAGCTTTCTTT
NA	NA	TRBV9	TRBJ2-2	CASSGSGEVPGELFF	TGTGCCAGCAGCGGGTCCGGTGAGGTACCCGGGGAGCTGTTTTTT
TRBD1	NA	TRBV27	TRBJ1-2	CASSFSQRGQGGIYTF	TGTGCCAGCAGTTTTAGTCAGAGAGGACAGGGAGGGATCTACACCTTC
TRBD1	NA	TRBV30	TRBJ1-2	CAWSSGQVYGYTF	TGTGCCTGGAGTTCGGGACAGGTCTATGGCTACACCTTC
NA	NA	TRBV2	TRBJ2-2	CASKNRESGELFF	TGTGCCAGCAAGAATCGGGAATCCGGGGAGCTGTTTTTT
TRBD1	once	TRBV4-1	TRBJ1-2	CASSQEAGQASYGYTF	TGCGCCAGCAGCCAAGAAGCGGGACAGGCGAGCTATGGCTACACCTTC